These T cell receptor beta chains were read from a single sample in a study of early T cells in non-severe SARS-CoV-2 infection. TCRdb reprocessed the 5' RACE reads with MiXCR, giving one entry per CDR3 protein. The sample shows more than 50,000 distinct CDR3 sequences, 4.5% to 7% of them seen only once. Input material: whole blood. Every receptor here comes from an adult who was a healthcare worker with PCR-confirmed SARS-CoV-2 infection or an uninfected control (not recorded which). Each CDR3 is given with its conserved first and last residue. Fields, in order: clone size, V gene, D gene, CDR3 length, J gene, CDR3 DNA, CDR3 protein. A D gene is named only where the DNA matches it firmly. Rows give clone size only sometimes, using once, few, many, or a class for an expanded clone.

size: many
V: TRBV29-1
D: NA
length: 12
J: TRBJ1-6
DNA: TGCAGCGTTGCCCTTCCGAATTCACCCCTCCACTTT
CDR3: CSVALPNSPLHF

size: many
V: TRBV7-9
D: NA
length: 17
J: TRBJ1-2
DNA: TGTGCCAGCAGCCCCGGTGATGTTCAGCGGAGTAACTATGGCTACACCTTC
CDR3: CASSPGDVQRSNYGYTF

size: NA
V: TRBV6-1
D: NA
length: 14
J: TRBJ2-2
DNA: TGTGCCAGCAGTGAACTGCTAGCCACCGGGGAGCTGTTTTTT
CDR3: CASSELLATGELFF

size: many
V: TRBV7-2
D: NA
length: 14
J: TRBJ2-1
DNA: TGTGCCAGCAGCTTACCGGACAGACACAATGAGCAGTTCTTC
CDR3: CASSLPDRHNEQFF

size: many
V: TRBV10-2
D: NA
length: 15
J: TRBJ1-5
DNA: TGCGCCAGCAGGCAGGGCCCAATTCCCAATCAGCCCCAGCATTTT
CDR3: CASRQGPIPNQPQHF

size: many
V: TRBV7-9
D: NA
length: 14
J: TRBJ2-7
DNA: TGTGCCAGCAGCTTAACCGGGCCACCCTACGAGCAGTACTTC
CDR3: CASSLTGPPYEQYF

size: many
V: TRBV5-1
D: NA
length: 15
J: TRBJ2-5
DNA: TGCGCCAGCAGCTTGGGACTTCAGAAGCAAGAGACCCAGTACTTC
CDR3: CASSLGLQKQETQYF

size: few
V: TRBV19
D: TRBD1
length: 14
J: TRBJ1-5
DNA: TGTGCCAGTAGTATAAACAGGGGTGAACAGCCCCAGCATTTT
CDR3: CASSINRGEQPQHF

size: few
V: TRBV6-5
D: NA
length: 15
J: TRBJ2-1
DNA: TGTGCCAGCAGCCTTGGGGGGGGCGGAGGATATGAGCAGTTCTTC
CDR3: CASSLGGGGGYEQFF

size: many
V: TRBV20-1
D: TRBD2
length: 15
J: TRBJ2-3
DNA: TGCAGTGCTGTAGGAGGAGCGGGGGGTTCAGATACGCAGTATTTT
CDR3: CSAVGGAGGSDTQYF

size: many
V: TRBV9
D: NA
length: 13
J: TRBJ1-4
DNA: TGTGCCAGCAGCGTAACGGTGGATGAAAAACTGTTTTTT
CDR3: CASSVTVDEKLFF

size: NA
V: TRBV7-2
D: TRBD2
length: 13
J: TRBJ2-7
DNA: TGTGCCAGCAGATTGGCGGGAGGGTACGAGCAGTACTTC
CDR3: CASRLAGGYEQYF

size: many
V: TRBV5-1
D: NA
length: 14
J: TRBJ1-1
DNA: TGCGCCAGCAGCTCGGGGGACAAGAACACTGAAGCTTTCTTT
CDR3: CASSSGDKNTEAFF

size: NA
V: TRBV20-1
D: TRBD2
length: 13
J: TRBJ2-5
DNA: TGCAGTGCCCGACTAGCGGGGCAAGAGACCCAGTACTTC
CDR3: CSARLAGQETQYF

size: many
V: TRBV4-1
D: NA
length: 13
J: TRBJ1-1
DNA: TGCGCCAGCAGCCACCCTGACAGGCCAAAAGCTTTCTTT
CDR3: CASSHPDRPKAFF

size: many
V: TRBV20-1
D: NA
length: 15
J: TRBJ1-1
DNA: TGCAGTGCTAGCCGGGACCATGGGTGGAACACTGAAGCTTTCTTT
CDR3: CSASRDHGWNTEAFF

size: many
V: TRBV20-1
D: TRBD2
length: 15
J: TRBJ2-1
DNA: TGCAGTGCCCACCCTACTAGCGGAACCTACAATGAGCAGTTCTTC
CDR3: CSAHPTSGTYNEQFF

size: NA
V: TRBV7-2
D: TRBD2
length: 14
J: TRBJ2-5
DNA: TGTGCCAGCAGTAGGCTAGCGGGGTTAGAGACCCAGTACTTC
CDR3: CASSRLAGLETQYF

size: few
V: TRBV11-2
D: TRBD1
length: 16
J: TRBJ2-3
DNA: TGTGCCAGCAGCTCGGATCGGACAGGTAGCACAGATACGCAGTATTTT
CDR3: CASSSDRTGSTDTQYF

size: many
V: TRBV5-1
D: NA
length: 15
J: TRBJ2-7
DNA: TGCGCCAGCAGCTTGAGGTCCGGGATCTTGGGGGAGCAGTACTTC
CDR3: CASSLRSGILGEQYF

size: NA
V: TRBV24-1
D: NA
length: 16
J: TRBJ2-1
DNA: TGTGCCACCAGTGATTCAGGAAAACCCGGGAGAAATGAGCAGTTCTTC
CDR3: CATSDSGKPGRNEQFF

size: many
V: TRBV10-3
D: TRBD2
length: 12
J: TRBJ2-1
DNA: TGTGCCATCACCCCGGGGGGGAATGAGCAGTTCTTC
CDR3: CAITPGGNEQFF

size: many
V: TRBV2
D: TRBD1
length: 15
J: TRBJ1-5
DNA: TGTGCCAGCAGGGACAGGGCCTATAGCAATCAGCCCCAGCATTTT
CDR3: CASRDRAYSNQPQHF

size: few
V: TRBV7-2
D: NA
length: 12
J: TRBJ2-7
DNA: TGTGCCAGCAGCGCCGGGTCTAACGAGCAGTACTTC
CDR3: CASSAGSNEQYF

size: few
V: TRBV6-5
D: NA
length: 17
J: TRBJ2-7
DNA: TGTGCCAGCAGTTACAGTATAGGGCAGGGCTACGCCTACGAGCAGTACTTC
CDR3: CASSYSIGQGYAYEQYF

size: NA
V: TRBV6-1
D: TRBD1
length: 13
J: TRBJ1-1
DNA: TGTGCCAGCAGACAGGGGAGGGTCACTGAAGCTTTCTTT
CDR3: CASRQGRVTEAFF

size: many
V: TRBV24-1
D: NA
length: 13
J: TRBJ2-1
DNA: TGTGCCACCAGTGGACGTGCGAGGAATGAGCAGTTCTTC
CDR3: CATSGRARNEQFF

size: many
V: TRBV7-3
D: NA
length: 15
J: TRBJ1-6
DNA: TGTGCCAGCAGCTTATCGGGAGGCGCGGGATCACCCCTCCACTTT
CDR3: CASSLSGGAGSPLHF

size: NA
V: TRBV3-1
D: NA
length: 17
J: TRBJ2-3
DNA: TGTGCCAGCAGCCAAGCTTCAGCTGGGGTTCTCACAGATACGCAGTATTTT
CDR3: CASSQASAGVLTDTQYF

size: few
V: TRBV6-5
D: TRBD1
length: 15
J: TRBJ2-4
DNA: TGTGCCAGCCGCACTCCACAGGGGGCTAAAAACATTCAGTACTTC
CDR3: CASRTPQGAKNIQYF

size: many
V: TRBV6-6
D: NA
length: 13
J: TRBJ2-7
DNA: TGTGCCAGCGACTCGACAGAGACCTACGAGCAGTACTTC
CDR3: CASDSTETYEQYF

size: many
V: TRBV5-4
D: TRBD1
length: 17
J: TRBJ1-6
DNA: TGTGCCAGCGGTCGGGGGACAGATCAATCCTATAATTCACCCCTCCACTTT
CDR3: CASGRGTDQSYNSPLHF

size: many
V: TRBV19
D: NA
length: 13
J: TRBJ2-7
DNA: TGTGCCAGTAGGAAAGGCCCCGGCTACGAGCAGTACTTC
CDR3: CASRKGPGYEQYF

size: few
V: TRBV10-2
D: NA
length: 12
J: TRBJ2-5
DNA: TGCGCCAGCAGTGAAGTTTCTGGGACCCAGTACTTC
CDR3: CASSEVSGTQYF

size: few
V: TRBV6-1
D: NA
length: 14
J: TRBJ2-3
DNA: TGTGCCAGCAGGAAGTGGGCAGGGACAGATACGCAGTATTTT
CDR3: CASRKWAGTDTQYF

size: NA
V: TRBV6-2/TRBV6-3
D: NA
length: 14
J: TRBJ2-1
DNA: TGTGCCAGCAGTTACCCCCCAGGCCGGAATGAGCAGTTCTTC
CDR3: CASSYPPGRNEQFF

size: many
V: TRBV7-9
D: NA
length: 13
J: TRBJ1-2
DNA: TGTGCCAGCAGCGTAGGGGTATTCTATGGCTACACCTTC
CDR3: CASSVGVFYGYTF

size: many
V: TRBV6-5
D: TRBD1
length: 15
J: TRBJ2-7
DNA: TGTGCCAGCAGTTACTCCCGGGACAGGGGTTACGAGCAGTACTTC
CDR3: CASSYSRDRGYEQYF